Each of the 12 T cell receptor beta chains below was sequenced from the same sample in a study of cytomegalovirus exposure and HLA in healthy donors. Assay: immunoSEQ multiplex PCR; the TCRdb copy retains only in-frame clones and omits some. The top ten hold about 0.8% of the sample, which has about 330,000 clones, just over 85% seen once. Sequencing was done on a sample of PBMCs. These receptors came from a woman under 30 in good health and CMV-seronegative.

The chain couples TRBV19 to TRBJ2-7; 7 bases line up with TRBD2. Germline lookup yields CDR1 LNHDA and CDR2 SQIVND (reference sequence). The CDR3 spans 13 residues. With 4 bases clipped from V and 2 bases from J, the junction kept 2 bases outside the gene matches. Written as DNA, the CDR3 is TGTGCCAGTAGTAGGGACTACACCTACGAGCAGTACTTC. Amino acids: CASSRDYTYEQYF.

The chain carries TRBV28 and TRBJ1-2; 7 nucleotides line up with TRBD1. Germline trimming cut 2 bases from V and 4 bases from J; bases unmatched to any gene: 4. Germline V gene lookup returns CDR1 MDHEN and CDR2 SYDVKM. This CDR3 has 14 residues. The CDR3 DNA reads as TGTGCCAGCAGTTTACTCGGGACAGCCTATGGCTACACCTTC. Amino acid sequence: CASSLLGTAYGYTF.

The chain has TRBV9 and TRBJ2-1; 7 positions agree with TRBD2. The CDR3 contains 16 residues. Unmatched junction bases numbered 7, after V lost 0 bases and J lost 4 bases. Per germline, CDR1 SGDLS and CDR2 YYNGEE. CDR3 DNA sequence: TGTGCCAGCAGCGTAGAGGCGGGAGTCAGGTACAATGAGCAGTTCTTC. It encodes CASSVEAGVRYNEQFF. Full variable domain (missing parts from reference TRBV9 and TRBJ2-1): DSGVTQTPKHLITATGQRVTLRCSPRSGDLSVYWYQQSLDQGLQFLIQYYNGEERAKGNILERFSAQQFPDLHSELNLSSLELGDSALYFCASSVEAGVRYNEQFFGPGTRLTVL.

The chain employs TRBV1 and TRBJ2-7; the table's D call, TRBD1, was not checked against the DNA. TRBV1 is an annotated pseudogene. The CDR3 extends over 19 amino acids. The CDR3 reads CTSSHRGGPGQASSYEQYF. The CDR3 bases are TGCACCAGCAGCCACCGAGGGGGACCGGGACAGGCCAGCTCCTACGAGCAGTACTTC.

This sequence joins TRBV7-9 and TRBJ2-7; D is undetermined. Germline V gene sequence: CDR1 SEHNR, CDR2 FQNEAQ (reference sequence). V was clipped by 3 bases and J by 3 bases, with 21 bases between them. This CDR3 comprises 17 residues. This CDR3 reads CASSFHLDMPPNYEQYF. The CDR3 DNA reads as TGTGCCAGCAGCTTCCACCTCGACATGCCCCCCAACTACGAGCAGTACTTC.

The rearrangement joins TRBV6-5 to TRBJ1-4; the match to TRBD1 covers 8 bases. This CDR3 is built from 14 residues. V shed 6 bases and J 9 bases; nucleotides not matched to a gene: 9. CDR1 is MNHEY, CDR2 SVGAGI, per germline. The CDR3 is CASSPSGQGKKLFF. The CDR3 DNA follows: TGTGCCAGCAGCCCGAGCGGACAGGGTAAAAAACTGTTTTTT.

The CDR3 is CASRLAGEQYF. The CDR3 DNA follows: TGCGCCAGCAGACTAGCAGGCGAGCAGTACTTC. The chain couples TRBV10-2 to TRBJ2-7, with D maybe TRBD2 (6 bases). With 6 bases removed from V and 6 bases from J, the gap between germline ends came to 9 bases. CDR1 and CDR2 (germline): WSHSY, SAAADI. This CDR3 has 11 amino acids.

CDR3 sequence: CASSESSLTDTQYF. CDR3 sequence (DNA): TGTGCCAGCAGCGAGAGTTCCCTCACAGATACGCAGTATTTT. V gene TRBV9 combines with J gene TRBJ2-3; no clear D. V was cut by 3 bases and J by 2 bases, with 10 bases left in between. The germline gives CDR1 SGDLS, CDR2 YYNGEE. The CDR3 sequence is 14 residues long.

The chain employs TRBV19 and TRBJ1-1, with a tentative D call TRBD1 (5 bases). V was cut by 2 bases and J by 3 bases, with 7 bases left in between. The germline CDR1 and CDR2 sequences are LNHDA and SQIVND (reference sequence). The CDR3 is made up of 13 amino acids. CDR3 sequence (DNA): TGTGCCAGTAGTATAAGCAGGGACACTGAAGCTTTCTTT. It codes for CASSISRDTEAFF.

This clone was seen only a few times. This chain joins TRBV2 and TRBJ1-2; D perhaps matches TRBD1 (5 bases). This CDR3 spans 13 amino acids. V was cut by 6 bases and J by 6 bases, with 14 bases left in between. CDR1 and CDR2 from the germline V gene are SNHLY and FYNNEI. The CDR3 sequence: CASSLWGGNGYTF. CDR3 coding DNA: TGTGCCAGCAGCCTATGGGGGGGAAATGGCTACACCTTC.

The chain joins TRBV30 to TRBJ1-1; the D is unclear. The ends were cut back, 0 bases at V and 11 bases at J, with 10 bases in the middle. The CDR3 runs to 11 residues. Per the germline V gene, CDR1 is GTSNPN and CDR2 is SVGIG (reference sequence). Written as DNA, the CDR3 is TGTGCCTGGAGTGTAGATGGGCCGGCTTTCTTT. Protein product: CAWSVDGPAFF.

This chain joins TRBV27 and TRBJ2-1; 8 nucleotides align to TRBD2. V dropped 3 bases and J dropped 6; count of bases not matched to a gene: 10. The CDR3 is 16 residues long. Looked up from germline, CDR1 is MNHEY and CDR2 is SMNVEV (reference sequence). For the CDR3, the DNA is TGTGCCAGCAGTTTCCTGGGGAGCGGGGGTCCCAATGAGCAGTTCTTC. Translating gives CASSFLGSGGPNEQFF.